The clone carrying this T cell receptor beta chain was seen a few times. Its antigen is not known. The CDR3 runs to 15 residues. Germline V gene lookup returns CDR1 SGHDT and CDR2 YYEEEE. Trimming removed 4 bases from V and 5 bases from J; junction bases left unmatched: 6. Profiled with immunoSEQ multiplex PCR; TCRdb holds only in-frame clones, not every one. The sample has approximately 5,000 clones, 50% seen once; the top ten hold 65% to 85%. The data were taken from a study of siplizumab effects on memory and regulatory T cells. Study outcomes and limitations: Unstimulated naive T cells seemed to show more diversity than memory cells did, and they also seemed to be among the major contributors to the alloresponse.

Cocultured for over five days at 37°C were the mixed lymphocyte reaction cells. Sequencing was carried out using CFSE-low (dividing) CD8+ T cells sorted from an allogeneic mixed lymphocyte reaction. This receptor was obtained from a human donor in good health; the cells came from an allogeneic mixed lymphocyte reaction. Some clones in this sample may be carry-over from other donors' samples. The chain uses TRBV5-6 and TRBJ2-2; 9 bases map to TRBD1. In DNA, the CDR3 is TGTGCCAGCAGCCCGGACAGGGGAGGGACCGGGGAGCTGTTTTTT. Amino acids: CASSPDRGGTGELFF.